The 24 T cell receptor beta chains in this list originate from one sample, sequenced in a study of blood T cell repertoires in COVID-19. TCRdb keeps only in-frame clones here, not all; method: immunoSEQ multiplex PCR. The sample holds some 33,000 clones; around nine tenths are singletons and the top ten take around 2%. Source material: peripheral blood. The receptors were gathered from a human donor in a cohort sampled during active COVID-19.

The chain has TRBV19 and TRBJ1-6; TRBD1 matches at 9 bases. This CDR3 spans 15 amino acids. Germline assignment: CDR1 LNHDA and CDR2 SQIVND (reference sequence). V shed 7 bases and J 7 bases; nucleotides not matched to a gene: 8. DNA for the CDR3: TGTGCCAGTAATCTCGGGACAGGGAACAATTCACCCCTCCACTTT. Amino acids: CASNLGTGNNSPLHF.

This chain uses TRBV5-1 with TRBJ2-3, with 9 bases fitting TRBD2. The CDR3 contains 14 residues. The V gene's germline CDR1 is SGHRS and CDR2 YFSETQ. J gave up 1 base and V 7 bases, and 4 bases lay outside the gene matches. Here the CDR3 reads CASPKRGGTDTQYF. The CDR3 coding sequence is TGCGCCAGCCCGAAGCGGGGGGGCACAGATACGCAGTATTTT.

V is TRBV27 and J is TRBJ1-4, with 7 bases matching TRBD1. Germline-derived CDR1 and CDR2 are MNHEY and SMNVEV (reference sequence). The CDR3 runs 14 residues. Germline trimming cut 4 bases from V and 7 bases from J; bases unmatched to any gene: 6. CDR3 nucleotide sequence: TGTGCCAGCAGTTCGATACCAGGGGGTGAAAAACTGTTTTTT. This encodes CASSSIPGGEKLFF.

This chain connects TRBV5-5 to TRBJ2-7; 10 bases align to TRBD1. This CDR3 has 14 residues. After removal of 4 bases from V and 4 bases from J, the junction contained 5 bases not matched to a gene. Germline CDR1 SGHKS, CDR2 YYEKEE (reference sequence). The CDR3 DNA reads TGTGCCAGCAGCCCGGGGGGACAGGGGTACGAGCAGTACTTC. As protein: CASSPGGQGYEQYF.

V gene TRBV5-1 combines with J gene TRBJ1-3; 7 bases agree with TRBD1. CDR3 size: 14 residues. In germline, CDR1 is SGHRS, CDR2 YFSETQ. J was trimmed by 2 bases and V by 7 bases; bases with no gene match: 6. This CDR3 is CASGTGEPGNTIYF. CDR3 DNA: TGCGCCAGCGGCACAGGGGAGCCTGGAAACACCATATATTTT.

The count of this clone is one. The chain combines TRBV9 with TRBJ2-1, with 13 positions matching TRBD2. The CDR3 spans 18 residues. V trimming: 4 bases; J trimming: 9 bases; junction bases outside the gene matches: 16. Germline V gene data show CDR1 as SGDLS and CDR2 as YYNGEE. CDR3 nucleotides: TGTGCCAGCAGCACCGGACTGGGGACTAGCGGGGTTAATAGTGAGCAGTTCTTC. This sequence encodes CASSTGLGTSGVNSEQFF.

CDR3 protein: CASSSGTGGSGNTEAFF. DNA of the CDR3: TGTGCCAGCAGCTCCGGGACAGGGGGTTCGGGGAACACTGAAGCTTTCTTT. The V gene is TRBV28, the J gene TRBJ1-1; 11 bases are a match to TRBD1. Germline CDR1 MDHEN, CDR2 SYDVKM. The CDR3 consists of 17 residues. The J segment lost 1 base and the V segment lost 6 bases, leaving 10 bases of the junction unmatched.

The gene calls are TRBV27 and TRBJ2-5, with TRBD1 as a possible D gene (6 bases). The CDR3 runs 14 residues. Between the trimmed V and J ends, which lost 5 bases and 1 base, there was a span of 11 bases. CDR1 is MNHEY and CDR2 is SMNVEV in the germline V gene (reference sequence). This CDR3 is CASSERGIQETQYF. CDR3 nucleotide sequence: TGTGCCAGCAGTGAAAGGGGGATCCAAGAGACCCAGTACTTC.

This clone came up a few times. This CDR3 is CASSYFSAGAYEQYF. In DNA form, the CDR3 reads TGTGCCAGCAGTTATTTCTCCGCGGGGGCCTACGAGCAGTACTTC. This chain connects TRBV6-5 to TRBJ2-7; TRBD2 matches at 7 bases. V was clipped by 3 bases and J by 2 bases; unmatched bases: 7. The CDR3 runs to 15 residues. Germline CDR1 reads MNHEY; CDR2 reads SVGAGI.

This chain uses TRBV5-1 with TRBJ1-1; 7 bases fit TRBD1. Germline loops: CDR1 SGHRS, CDR2 YFSETQ. The V gene end was trimmed by 2 bases and the J gene end by 1 base; junction bases not matched to a gene: 5. This CDR3 is built from 15 residues. For the CDR3, the DNA is TGCGCCAGCAGCTTAAACGGACAGGAGAACACTGAAGCTTTCTTT. Translation gives CASSLNGQENTEAFF.

V is TRBV5-5 and J is TRBJ2-5; 7 bases align to TRBD1. Germline-derived CDR1 and CDR2 are SGHKS and YYEKEE (reference sequence). The V and J ends lost 4 bases and 5 bases, in that order; junction bases with no gene match: 11. The CDR3 extends over 15 amino acids. The CDR3 is CASSTVGQVRETQYF. The CDR3, as DNA: TGTGCCAGCAGCACGGTTGGACAGGTGCGGGAGACCCAGTACTTC.

This chain links TRBV3-1 (or the pseudogene TRBV3-2) with TRBJ1-5; D ambiguous. Germline V gives CDR1 LGHDT, CDR2 YNNKEL (reference sequence). The germline V and J ends were trimmed by 2 bases and 5 bases, with 7 bases remaining between them. CDR3 length equals 13 residues. This CDR3 reads CASSQTEDQPQHF. In DNA form, the CDR3 reads TGTGCCAGCAGCCAAACGGAGGATCAGCCCCAGCATTTT.

The chain links TRBV5-1 to TRBJ2-3, with TRBD2 identical over 9 bases. V lost 0 bases and J lost 2; bases outside the gene matches: 10. Germline V gives CDR1 SGHRS, CDR2 YFSETQ. The CDR3 consists of 18 residues. Here the CDR3 DNA reads TGCGCCAGCAGCTTGGGGTCTAGCGGGGCGGCCATCACAGATACGCAGTATTTT. Its translation: CASSLGSSGAAITDTQYF.

In its sample, this clone was seen a few times. The chain joins TRBV29-1 to TRBJ1-2; 7 nucleotides align to TRBD1. V was pared by 1 base and J by 2 bases, with 1 base of the junction left unmatched. CDR3 length: 13 residues. Germline lookup yields CDR1 SQVTM and CDR2 ANQGSEA. CDR3 loop: CSVEVQGNYGYTF. In DNA form, the CDR3 reads TGCAGCGTTGAAGTACAGGGGAACTATGGCTACACCTTC.

This clone was seen once. The V gene is TRBV15, the J gene TRBJ2-7, with TRBD1 matching 7 bases. Trimming removed 1 base from V and 2 bases from J; junction bases left unmatched: 5. Germline V lookup: CDR1 LNHNV, CDR2 YYDKDF (reference sequence). CDR3 length equals 15 residues. CDR3 in amino acids: CATSRGAQGAYEQYF. The CDR3 DNA reads as TGTGCCACCAGCAGAGGGGCGCAGGGGGCCTACGAGCAGTACTTC.

The chain employs TRBV2 and TRBJ2-1; 9 nucleotides align to TRBD2. Germline CDR1 is SNHLY and CDR2 is FYNNEI. The CDR3 contains 17 residues. V shed 2 bases and J 7 bases; nucleotides not matched to a gene: 12. The CDR3 nucleotides read TGTGCCAGCAGTGAATATGGAGCGGGGGGAAGGGGGAATGAGCAGTTCTTC. As protein: CASSEYGAGGRGNEQFF.

The chain employs TRBV2 and TRBJ2-1; TRBD2 matches at 10 bases. There are 15 residues in the CDR3. The V and J ends lost 6 bases and 4 bases, in that order; junction bases with no gene match: 6. Germline CDR1 SNHLY, CDR2 FYNNEI. The CDR3 region has the DNA TGTGCCAGCAGGTCGGGACTAGCGCCTTACAATGAGCAGTTCTTC. It is translated as CASRSGLAPYNEQFF. Drawing the rest from reference TRBV2 and TRBJ2-1, the complete variable domain is EPEVTQTPSHQVTQMGQEVILRCVPISNHLYFYWYRQILGQKVEFLVSFYNNEISEKSEIFDDQFSVERPDGSNFTLKIRSTKLEDSAMYFCASRSGLAPYNEQFFGPGTRLTVL.

V gene TRBV5-4 combines with J gene TRBJ1-2; TRBD1 agrees at 7 bases. Unmatched junction bases numbered 13, after V lost 4 bases and J lost 4 bases. There are 16 residues in the CDR3. Germline V CDR1 and CDR2: SGHNT, YYREEE (reference sequence). The DNA for the CDR3 is TGTGCCAGCAGCCCGAGACAGGGCGGAGGCTCCTATGGCTACACCTTC. Translated: CASSPRQGGGSYGYTF. Full variable domain (remainder filled in from reference TRBV5-4 and TRBJ1-2): ETGVTQSPTHLIKTRGQQVTLRCSSQSGHNTVSWYQQALGQGPQFIFQYYREEENGRGNFPPRFSGLQFPNYSSELNVNALELDDSALYLCASSPRQGGGSYGYTFGSGTRLTVV.

This rearrangement joins TRBV19 to TRBJ1-4; D is perhaps TRBD1 (6 bases). Trimming left V 9 bases short and J 0 bases short, with 11 bases between. CDR3 length: 14 residues. Germline V gene sequence: CDR1 LNHDA, CDR2 SQIVND (reference sequence). CDR3: CASQDSATNEKLFF. The CDR3 DNA sequence: TGTGCCAGCCAGGACAGTGCAACTAATGAAAAACTGTTTTTT.

The V gene is TRBV29-1, the J gene TRBJ2-1, with D tentatively TRBD2 (5 bases). The germline V gene encodes CDR1 SQVTM and CDR2 ANQGSEA. With 7 bases removed from V and 12 bases from J, the gap between germline ends came to 16 bases. The CDR3 sequence is 11 residues long. CDR3 residues: CSGAGLYVQFF. CDR3 nucleotide sequence: TGCAGCGGCGCGGGTCTTTATGTGCAGTTCTTC.

V usage is TRBV29-1 and J usage is TRBJ1-2, with D possibly being TRBD1 (6 bases). Trimming cost V 5 bases and J 4 bases, with 14 bases left between them. The CDR3 extends over 13 amino acids. Germline loops: CDR1 SQVTM, CDR2 ANQGSEA. CDR3 region: CSVSRTELYGYTF. The DNA of the CDR3 is TGCAGCGTTTCTCGGACAGAACTCTATGGCTACACCTTC. The full variable domain, in which reference TRBV29-1 and TRBJ1-2 provide the parts outside the CDR3, is SAVISQKPSRDICQRGTSLTIQCQVDSQVTMMFWYRQQPGQSLTLIATANQGSEATYESGFVIDKFPISRPNLTFSTLTVSNMSPEDSSIYLCSVSRTELYGYTFGSGTRLTVV.

This rearrangement joins TRBV27 to TRBJ1-4; the match to TRBD1 covers 7 bases. Per germline, CDR1 MNHEY and CDR2 SMNVEV (reference sequence). V lost 5 bases to trimming and J lost 7 bases; unmatched junction nucleotides: 7. This CDR3 is 14 amino acids long. CDR3 DNA sequence: TGTGCCAGCAGTGGACAGGCTGCCCCTGAAAAACTGTTTTTT. Its translation: CASSGQAAPEKLFF.

This clone has a handful of counts. The rearrangement uses TRBV27 and TRBJ1-6, with D tentatively TRBD1 (6 bases). The CDR3 covers 15 residues. V was trimmed by 2 bases and J by 8 bases, leaving 13 bases between them. Germline V gives CDR1 MNHEY, CDR2 SMNVEV (reference sequence). The CDR3 bases are TGTGCCAGCAGTTTAAGAGGGGGAGGGCATTCACCCCTCCACTTT. It yields the protein CASSLRGGGHSPLHF.

This clone occurred a few times. The chain recombines TRBV28 with TRBJ2-1; 8 positions agree with TRBD2. Trimming cost V 3 bases and J 0 bases; bases outside gene matches: 7. The CDR3 is 17 residues long. The germline CDR1 and CDR2 sequences are MDHEN and SYDVKM. CDR3: CASSFPSGGDSYNEQFF. CDR3 nucleotide sequence: TGTGCCAGCAGTTTCCCCTCCGGGGGGGACTCCTACAATGAGCAGTTCTTC.